The 27 T cell receptor beta chains below come from one sample, sequenced in a study of shared clonotypes between healthy human individuals. Here immunoSEQ multiplex PCR was the method, and the copy in TCRdb shows in-frame clones only, minus some. The table shows around 2.1 million clones, with more than 85% occurring only once. Positively selected for CCR7, the CD45RO-negative cells used as naive CD8 cells excluded terminally differentiated effector memory CD45RA+ cells. Sequencing was done on a sample of naive CD8+ T cells from PBMCs. The receptors come from a man between 18 and 35 years old in good health. Some clones in this sample may be carry-over from other donors' samples.

V and J are TRBV7-6 and TRBJ1-5, with 8 bases aligning to TRBD1. Germline CDR1 is SGHVS and CDR2 is FNYEAQ. The CDR3 runs to 13 residues. J was trimmed by 5 bases and V by 8 bases; bases with no gene match: 5. CDR3 loop: CASDRQGYQPQHF. The CDR3 DNA reads TGTGCCAGCGATCGACAGGGGTATCAGCCCCAGCATTTT.

This chain uses TRBV6-6 with TRBJ2-5, with 7 bases aligning to TRBD1. Germline values: CDR1 MNHNY, CDR2 SVGAGI (reference sequence). V lost 5 bases to trimming and J lost 9 bases; unmatched junction nucleotides: 12. The CDR3 runs 14 residues. The DNA of the CDR3 is TGTGCCAGCAGTCCATCCCAGGACAGGACGTCCCAGTACTTC. Translated, it gives CASSPSQDRTSQYF.

This clone is a singleton in its sample. The chain has TRBV14 and TRBJ2-7; D may be TRBD1 (6 bases). V dropped 4 bases and J dropped 2 bases, with 18 bases sitting between them. Germline V CDR1 and CDR2: SGHDN, FVKESK. The CDR3 sequence is 16 residues long. CDR3 sequence: CASSPRGTLAAYEQYF. The CDR3 DNA sequence: TGTGCCAGCAGCCCCAGAGGGACACTTGCAGCCTACGAGCAGTACTTC.

The chain recombines TRBV27 with TRBJ1-5, with 8 bases matching TRBD1. Germline CDR1 MNHEY, CDR2 SMNVEV (reference sequence). The CDR3 loop spans 14 amino acids. J gave up 3 bases and V 6 bases, and 4 bases lay outside the gene matches. CDR3 in DNA: TGTGCCAGCAGCCTGGACAGGGACAATCAGCCCCAGCATTTT. It yields the protein CASSLDRDNQPQHF.

As regards this clone: Other nucleotide sequences from this sample produce the same CDR3. The chain couples TRBV6-1 to TRBJ1-5, with D unclear. In germline, CDR1 is MNHNS, CDR2 SASEGT. The CDR3 contains 13 residues. V was clipped by 1 base and J by 0 bases, with 1 base between them. The CDR3, as DNA: TGTGCCAGCAGTGAAGGTAGCAATCAGCCCCAGCATTTT. Translating gives CASSEGSNQPQHF.

This rearrangement joins TRBV4-3 to TRBJ2-7; D unclear. V lost 1 base and J 2 bases, leaving 15 bases between the germline ends. There are 16 residues in the CDR3. The germline gives CDR1 LGHNA, CDR2 YSLEER. In DNA, the CDR3 is TGCGCCAGCAGCCAAGGAGCATCGGCGGAAACCTACGAGCAGTACTTC. Its protein is CASSQGASAETYEQYF.

V gene TRBV5-4 combines with J gene TRBJ1-1; a weak D match, TRBD1 (5 bases). The length of the CDR3 is 14 residues. Germline V gene sequence: CDR1 SGHNT, CDR2 YYREEE (reference sequence). Trimming took 5 bases from V and 5 from J, leaving 16 bases between them. The CDR3 DNA sequence: TGTGCCAGCAGTACAGGCGGTGTGCGGACTGAAGCTTTCTTT. Amino acid sequence: CASSTGGVRTEAFF.

This chain links TRBV9 with TRBJ2-3, with D possibly matching TRBD2 (6 bases). Germline CDR1 reads SGDLS; CDR2 reads YYNGEE. Trimming shortened V by 3 bases and J by 2 bases, and 13 bases separated the two germline ends. CDR3 length equals 15 residues. In nucleotides, the CDR3 is TGTGCCAGCAGCGCCACACTAGCAACCACAGATACGCAGTATTTT. Its protein is CASSATLATTDTQYF.

This rearrangement joins TRBV6-5 to TRBJ1-1, with a possible D match to TRBD1 (5 bases). Per germline, CDR1 MNHEY and CDR2 SVGAGI. The CDR3 loop spans 14 amino acids. V was clipped by 2 bases and J by 3 bases, with 10 bases between them. The CDR3 sequence: CASSYNRWDTEAFF. The CDR3 DNA reads TGTGCCAGCAGTTACAACAGGTGGGACACTGAAGCTTTCTTT.

V and J are TRBV19 and TRBJ1-1; TRBD1 agrees at 11 bases. The CDR3 length is 17 residues. Germline V CDR1 and CDR2: LNHDA, SQIVND (reference sequence). Germline trimming cut 6 bases from V and 3 bases from J; bases unmatched to any gene: 12. The CDR3 DNA reads as TGTGCCAGTAGCCGACGGACAGGGGGCCTCGGAGACACTGAAGCTTTCTTT. Its translation: CASSRRTGGLGDTEAFF.

V gene TRBV15 combines with J gene TRBJ2-1; TRBD2 matches at 14 bases. This CDR3 comprises 14 residues. Germline V gene lookup returns CDR1 LNHNV and CDR2 YYDKDF (reference sequence). With V trimmed by 6 bases and J by 16 bases, 11 bases remained unmatched. The CDR3 sequence: CATRKTGTSGSCFF. In nucleotides, the CDR3 is TGTGCCACCAGGAAAACCGGGACTAGCGGGAGTTGTTTCTTC.

The chain couples TRBV28 to TRBJ1-2; a possible D gene is TRBD1 (5 bases). The germline V gene has CDR1 MDHEN and CDR2 SYDVKM. Trimming removed 4 bases from V and 8 bases from J, with 14 bases in between. CDR3 length: 13 amino acids. The CDR3 protein is CASSSNAGEGYTF. CDR3 DNA: TGTGCCAGCAGTTCCAATGCGGGGGAAGGCTACACCTTC.

The gene calls are TRBV7-3 and TRBJ2-3; D might be TRBD1 (6 bases). CDR3 length: 15 amino acids. Trimming took off 0 bases at V and 5 bases at J, with 12 bases between the two ends. Looked up from germline, CDR1 is SGHTA and CDR2 is FQGTGA. The CDR3 DNA follows: TGTGCCAGCAGCTTAACGGGGGCCCGGAGAGATACGCAGTATTTT. Its translation: CASSLTGARRDTQYF. Looking up the rest from reference TRBV7-3 and TRBJ2-3 gives the full variable domain: GAGVSQTPSNKVTEKGKYVELRCDPISGHTALYWYRQSLGQGPEFLIYFQGTGAADDSGLPNDRFFAVRPEGSVSTLKIQRTERGDSAVYLCASSLTGARRDTQYFGPGTRLTVL.

V is TRBV27 and J is TRBJ2-7; the match to TRBD2 covers 8 bases. The junction had 6 bases not matched to a gene; V was cut back by 3 bases and J by 2 bases. This CDR3 has 15 amino acids. Germline CDR1 and CDR2: MNHEY and SMNVEV (reference sequence). The CDR3, as DNA: TGTGCCAGCAGTTTTACGGGAGGGATACCCTACGAGCAGTACTTC. It specifies CASSFTGGIPYEQYF.

The chain has TRBV9 and TRBJ2-3; the match to TRBD1 covers 9 bases. Germline trimming cut 3 bases from V and 4 bases from J; bases unmatched to any gene: 6. CDR3 length equals 15 residues. Germline loops: CDR1 SGDLS, CDR2 YYNGEE. The CDR3 sequence: CASSATGGKADTQYF. The CDR3 bases are TGTGCCAGCAGCGCGACAGGGGGTAAGGCAGATACGCAGTATTTT.

The chain recombines TRBV27 with TRBJ1-4, with TRBD1 matching 9 bases. The V and J ends lost 2 bases and 8 bases, in that order; junction bases with no gene match: 6. The germline CDR1 and CDR2 sequences are MNHEY and SMNVEV (reference sequence). CDR3 length equals 15 residues. CDR3 nucleotide sequence: TGTGCCAGCAGTTTAGGGACAGGGATAGGAGAAAAACTGTTTTTT. Translating it yields CASSLGTGIGEKLFF. Drawing the rest from reference TRBV27 and TRBJ1-4, the complete variable domain is EAQVTQNPRYLITVTGKKLTVTCSQNMNHEYMSWYRQDPGLGLRQIYYSMNVEVTDKGDVPEGYKVSRKEKRNFPLILESPSPNQTSLYFCASSLGTGIGEKLFFGSGTQLSVL.

This clone was counted once. The rearrangement uses TRBV7-9 and TRBJ1-1; D not certain. V lost 5 bases to trimming and J lost 5 bases, with 12 bases between them. CDR3 length: 13 amino acids. Germline loops: CDR1 SEHNR, CDR2 FQNEAQ (reference sequence). The CDR3 DNA sequence: TGTGCCAGCAGCCCCATCTTTCGGACTGAAGCTTTCTTT. Amino acid sequence: CASSPIFRTEAFF.

This chain joins TRBV28 and TRBJ2-7, with D possibly matching TRBD1 (5 bases). Trimming took 5 bases from V and 6 from J, leaving 20 bases between them. CDR3 size: 15 residues. The germline V gene has CDR1 MDHEN and CDR2 SYDVKM. CDR3 protein: CASSISTDGVVEQYF. The CDR3 bases are TGTGCCAGCAGTATCTCGACAGACGGCGTGGTCGAGCAGTACTTC.

V usage is TRBV7-9 and J usage is TRBJ2-1; TRBD1 matches at 7 bases. V trimming: 4 bases; J trimming: 2 bases; junction bases outside the gene matches: 8. The CDR3 has 16 residues. The germline gives CDR1 SEHNR, CDR2 FQNEAQ (reference sequence). CDR3 sequence (DNA): TGTGCCAGCAGCTCATACCAGACAGGGACCTACAATGAGCAGTTCTTC. It codes for CASSSYQTGTYNEQFF.

V usage is TRBV4-1 and J usage is TRBJ2-7; a weak D match, TRBD1 (6 bases). The CDR3 sequence is 16 residues long. V lost 0 bases to trimming and J lost 2 bases, with 14 bases between them. Looked up from germline, CDR1 is MGHRA and CDR2 is YSYEKL. The CDR3, as DNA: TGCGCCAGCAGCCAAGATAGGACAGTTCCCACCTACGAGCAGTACTTC. It codes for CASSQDRTVPTYEQYF.

The chain recombines TRBV13 with TRBJ1-2; D gene unclear. This CDR3 contains 15 residues. Germline loops: CDR1 PRHDT, CDR2 FYEKMQ (reference sequence). V was clipped by 6 bases and J by 7 bases, with 21 bases between them. The CDR3 here is CASRPKSQANGGYTF. The CDR3 DNA reads TGTGCCAGCAGGCCTAAATCGCAGGCTAATGGTGGCTACACCTTC.

The chain combines TRBV13 with TRBJ2-1; TRBD2 agrees at 8 bases. Trimming cost V 5 bases and J 7 bases; bases outside gene matches: 10. Germline loops: CDR1 PRHDT, CDR2 FYEKMQ (reference sequence). CDR3 length: 15 amino acids. The CDR3 reads CASSIKAGTRNEQFF. The CDR3 nucleotides are TGTGCCAGCAGCATAAAAGCTGGGACTAGGAATGAGCAGTTCTTC.

Regarding this clone: The same CDR3 can be traced to other DNA sequences in this sample. CDR3 in DNA: TGCGCCAGCAGCTTAGGGCAGGGGGCGTACGAGCAGTACTTC. Translation: CASSLGQGAYEQYF. The chain links TRBV5-1 to TRBJ2-7, with 8 bases matching TRBD1. Germline V gene lookup returns CDR1 SGHRS and CDR2 YFSETQ. The CDR3 spans 14 residues. V dropped 2 bases and J dropped 4; count of bases not matched to a gene: 5.

For the CDR3, the DNA is TGTGCCAGCAGTGAATGGACAGGGGGTACAGATACGCAGTATTTT. Protein: CASSEWTGGTDTQYF. The V call is TRBV2, the J call TRBJ2-3; 10 nucleotides align to TRBD1. The V gene end was trimmed by 2 bases and the J gene end by 3 bases; junction bases not matched to a gene: 2. Germline V gene lookup returns CDR1 SNHLY and CDR2 FYNNEI. The CDR3 runs to 15 residues.

V and J are TRBV19 and TRBJ1-5; D remains unclear. The CDR3 is 19 amino acids. The germline gives CDR1 LNHDA, CDR2 SQIVND (reference sequence). Trimming cost V 5 bases and J 0 bases, with 23 bases left between them. The CDR3 nucleotides read TGTGCCAGTAGTCTAAGTCTGCCGGGCCGGACTTATAGCAATCAGCCCCAGCATTTT. Its translation: CASSLSLPGRTYSNQPQHF.

CDR3 in amino acids: CASSHFSRGRVTGELFF. The CDR3 nucleotides are TGCGCCAGCAGCCATTTCTCCAGGGGGCGCGTCACCGGGGAGCTGTTTTTT. The chain carries TRBV4-3 and TRBJ2-2, with 8 nucleotides matching TRBD1. Germline CDR1 reads LGHNA; CDR2 reads YSLEER. V gave up 3 bases and J gave up 4 bases; unmatched junction bases: 10. This CDR3 has 17 residues.

CDR3 region: CASSYGPRLNTEAFF. In nucleotides, the CDR3 is TGTGCCAGCAGTTACGGCCCCCGCCTGAACACTGAAGCTTTCTTT. The chain employs TRBV6-6 and TRBJ1-1; D is unclear. The CDR3 contains 15 residues. Looked up from germline, CDR1 is MNHNY and CDR2 is SVGAGI (reference sequence). Deletions cut 2 bases from V and 0 bases from J, with 10 bases between.